This record concerns one T cell receptor (beta chain) sequence. This entry comes from a study of OX40 agonist ivuxolimab in advanced cancers. Profiling relied on immunoSEQ multiplex PCR, and the TCRdb table lists in-frame clones only, not all of them. The table shows more than 60,000 clones, with roughly 87% occurring only once. CDR3 length: 20 residues. Germline CDR1 SGHVS, CDR2 FNYEAQ. Germline trimming cut 6 bases from V and 1 base from J; bases unmatched to any gene: 17. The receptor was derived from an adult with an advanced solid tumor such as melanoma, head and neck, liver or kidney cancer. Sequencing was performed on CD4+ or CD8+ T cells sorted from blood, taken in a trial of the OX40 agonist ivuxolimab. The chain employs TRBV7-6 and TRBJ2-1, with 11 nucleotides matching TRBD2. CDR3 in amino acids: CASSFTTGTSGLSSYNEQFF. CDR3 bases: TGTGCCAGCAGTTTTACCACCGGGACTAGCGGTCTCTCATCCTACAATGAGCAGTTCTTC. The entire variable domain, with the rest obtained from reference TRBV7-6 and TRBJ2-1, is as follows: GAGVSQSPRYKVTKRGQDVALRCDPISGHVSLYWYRQALGQGPEFLTYFNYEAQQDKSGLPNDRFSAERPEGSISTLTIQRTEQRDSAMYRCASSFTTGTSGLSSYNEQFFGPGTRLTVL.